This entry lists 23 T cell receptor beta chains sequenced from one sample in a study of human T cells and chemical hapten exposure. As for time point: patch test 1, 2 weeks after DPC sensitization. Regarding treatment: therapeutic diphenylcyclopropenone sensitization with weekly scalp DPC. MiXCR was run by TCRdb on the RACE reads, yielding one entry per CDR3 protein. The sample lists roughly 180,000 distinct CDR3 sequences, approximately 20% seen once, with roughly 6.7% in the top ten. The input for sequencing was whole blood, taken in connection with sensitization to the hapten diphenylcyclopropenone (DPC). These receptors were collected from a woman between 50 and 59 years old with alopecia areata. Some clones in this sample may be carry-over from other donors' samples.

This chain connects TRBV9 to TRBJ2-6; D is tentatively TRBD1 or TRBD2 (5 bases each). Trimming took 0 bases from V and 0 from J, leaving 13 bases between them. The CDR3 runs 18 residues. Germline lookup yields CDR1 SGDLS and CDR2 YYNGEE. CDR3 residues: CASSVARSGPSGANVLTF. CDR3 DNA: TGTGCCAGCAGCGTAGCTCGTTCGGGGCCCTCTGGGGCCAACGTCCTGACTTTC.

This clonotype was seen only a few times. This sequence joins TRBV27 and TRBJ2-7; D gene uncertain. V lost 2 bases, J lost 5 bases, and 10 bases lay in between. Germline V gives CDR1 MNHEY, CDR2 SMNVEV (reference sequence). There are 13 residues in the CDR3. CDR3 DNA: TGTGCCAGCAGTTTAAATATGGGCGACGAGCAGTACTTC. Its protein product is CASSLNMGDEQYF.

V is TRBV20-1 and J is TRBJ2-6, with a tentative D call TRBD2 (6 bases). The length of the CDR3 is 17 residues. Germline values: CDR1 DFQATT, CDR2 SNEGSKA (reference sequence). V shed 2 bases and J shed 0 bases, with 14 bases lying between them. The CDR3 DNA reads TGCAGTGCTAGAAGAATAGCGGCAGTCTCTGGGGCCAACGTCCTGACTTTC. Protein product: CSARRIAAVSGANVLTF.

This clonotype was seen only a few times. The rearrangement links TRBV6-5 to TRBJ2-3; D ambiguous. Trimming shortened V by 6 bases and J by 3 bases, and 19 bases separated the two germline ends. This CDR3 comprises 16 residues. Germline V gene lookup returns CDR1 MNHEY and CDR2 SVGAGI. DNA of the CDR3: TGTGCCAGCAGCCCAAGAGGCCGGAGAGGAACAGATACGCAGTATTTT. It encodes CASSPRGRRGTDTQYF.

This clonotype was picked up a small number of times. The chain couples TRBV24-1 to TRBJ2-6; TRBD1 aligns across 7 bases. J gave up 1 base and V 2 bases, and 7 bases lay outside the gene matches. Germline V CDR1 and CDR2: KGHDR, SFDVKD. This CDR3 comprises 18 residues. CDR3 loop: CATSDSRTGSSGANVLTF. Written as DNA, the CDR3 is TGTGCCACCAGTGATTCAAGGACAGGCTCTTCTGGGGCCAACGTCCTGACTTTC.

As to this clonotype: A junction end diverges from the germline sequence, so it may reflect a read error. This chain joins TRBV5-1 and TRBJ2-3; either TRBD1 or TRBD2 may supply D (5 bases each). CDR1 is SGHRS and CDR2 is YFSETQ in the germline V gene. The CDR3 is made up of 16 amino acids. The CDR3 DNA is TGCGTCAGCAGCTTGGGAAACCGGGGCACCACAGATACGCAGTATTTT. Its protein is CVSSLGNRGTTDTQYF.

This clonotype was detected only a few times. This chain connects TRBV30 to TRBJ1-5, with D perhaps TRBD1 (6 bases). The V gene lost 2 bases and the J gene lost 5 bases, with 10 bases spanning the gap. The CDR3 loop spans 13 amino acids. Germline CDR1 and CDR2: GTSNPN and SVGIG (reference sequence). The DNA of the CDR3 is TGTGCCTGGAGTTCAGGGGAGGATCAGCCCCAGCATTTT. As protein: CAWSSGEDQPQHF.

This clonotype was seen many times. The chain links TRBV20-1 to TRBJ1-1; D is unclear. V was trimmed by 7 bases and J by 2 bases, leaving 11 bases between them. This CDR3 is 12 amino acids long. CDR1 DFQATT and CDR2 SNEGSKA come from the germline V gene (reference sequence). This CDR3 is CSVPRGNTEAFF. DNA for the CDR3: TGCAGTGTCCCACGGGGTAACACTGAAGCTTTCTTT.

This clonotype appeared a few times. The chain has TRBV28 and TRBJ1-2, with D possibly matching TRBD1 (5 bases). From germline, CDR1 is MDHEN and CDR2 SYDVKM. The CDR3 is 13 amino acids. Between the trimmed V and J ends, which lost 3 bases and 6 bases, there was a span of 11 bases. CDR3 DNA: TGTGCCAGCAGTTTTCCCCAGGGAGATGGCTACACCTTC. Translating gives CASSFPQGDGYTF.

This clonotype has just a few counts. The gene calls are TRBV29-1 and TRBJ2-1, with D possibly TRBD1 on 6 matching bases. V gave up 7 bases and J gave up 6 bases, with 22 bases separating them. This CDR3 comprises 15 residues. Germline CDR1 SQVTM, CDR2 ANQGSEA. CDR3 DNA sequence: TGCAGCGCCAAAACCACAGGGTCAGGAGGCAATGAGCAGTTCTTC. As protein: CSAKTTGSGGNEQFF.

DNA of the CDR3: TGTGCCAGCAGTTTTACGGGCATAGAGACGCAGTATTTT. Protein product: CASSFTGIETQYF. This chain links TRBV27 with TRBJ2-3, with D unresolved. V gave up 3 bases and J gave up 9 bases, with 13 bases separating them. Germline loops: CDR1 MNHEY, CDR2 SMNVEV (reference sequence). The CDR3 consists of 13 residues.

In its sample, this clonotype was seen a few times. The rearrangement joins TRBV7-8 to TRBJ2-7; TRBD2 is a possible D gene (7 bases). V was trimmed by 5 bases and J by 1 base, leaving 18 bases between them. Germline V gene lookup returns CDR1 SGHVS and CDR2 FQNEAQ. CDR3 length equals 16 residues. The CDR3 coding sequence is TGTGCCAGCAGCGTGAGGTTGGGGGGGCGTTCCTACGAGCAGTACTTC. Translated: CASSVRLGGRSYEQYF.

This clonotype has just a few counts. The rearrangement uses TRBV6-6 and TRBJ2-7; 7 bases are shared with TRBD1. V lost 11 bases, J lost 3 bases, and 10 bases stayed unmatched. The CDR3 is made up of 13 amino acids. Germline V gives CDR1 MNHNY, CDR2 SVGAGI (reference sequence). The CDR3 nucleotides are TGTGCCGCTCAAAGGGACAGACACTACGAGCAGTACTTC. It specifies CAAQRDRHYEQYF.

In this sample, this clonotype turned up a few times. The CDR3 DNA reads as TGTGCCATCAGTCAACAGGGAGCTTCCCACGAGCAGTACTTC. Protein sequence: CAISQQGASHEQYF. The genes are TRBV10-3 and TRBJ2-7, with D perhaps matching TRBD1 (6 bases). The V end lost 5 bases, the J end lost 5 bases, and 16 bases lay between the germline ends. This CDR3 spans 14 amino acids. CDR1 is ENHRY, CDR2 SYGVKD, per germline.

This clonotype is a singleton in its sample. The chain couples TRBV11-2 to TRBJ2-1; 8 bases match TRBD1. V gave up 1 base and J gave up 9 bases; unmatched junction bases: 5. This CDR3 is 14 amino acids long. Per the germline V gene, CDR1 is SGHAT and CDR2 is FQNNGV. The CDR3 here is CASSLASDRVEQFF. The CDR3 nucleotides read TGTGCCAGCAGCTTAGCTTCGGACAGGGTTGAGCAGTTCTTC.

This clonotype was seen more than once but under ten times. The chain joins TRBV29-1 to TRBJ1-1; no reliable D call. Germline V gene sequence: CDR1 SQVTM, CDR2 ANQGSEA. The V gene lost 4 bases and the J gene lost 3 bases, with 9 bases spanning the gap. The length of the CDR3 is 12 residues. In DNA, the CDR3 is TGCAGCGTTGGGAGGTGGGACACTGAAGCTTTCTTT. Its protein product is CSVGRWDTEAFF.

This sequence joins TRBV20-1 and TRBJ2-1; 12 positions match TRBD2. This CDR3 is 16 amino acids long. Trimming cost V 0 bases and J 5 bases; bases outside gene matches: 5. Germline CDR1 and CDR2: DFQATT and SNEGSKA (reference sequence). The CDR3 reads CSARDSSGRADNEQFF. The CDR3 coding sequence is TGCAGTGCTAGAGATTCTAGCGGGAGGGCGGACAATGAGCAGTTCTTC.

This clonotype was counted between two and nine times. V gene TRBV7-3 combines with J gene TRBJ2-7, with 7 nucleotides matching TRBD2. The trim removed 1 base at V and 5 bases at J, leaving 5 bases unmatched. The CDR3 has 14 amino acids. Germline lookup yields CDR1 SGHTA and CDR2 FQGTGA. The DNA of the CDR3 is TGTGCCAGCAGCTTAAATGCGGGAGAGGACGAGCAGTACTTC. Residues: CASSLNAGEDEQYF.

This chain uses TRBV6-6 with TRBJ2-2; no firm D call. V was shortened by 2 bases and J by 1 base, with 14 bases between the two germline ends. This CDR3 has 17 residues. Germline assignment: CDR1 MNHNY and CDR2 SVGAGI (reference sequence). CDR3 in DNA: TGTGCCAGCAGTTACGATTCAACAATGGGGAACACCGGGGAGCTGTTTTTT. This sequence encodes CASSYDSTMGNTGELFF.

This clonotype was counted only a few times. The chain is built from TRBV14 and TRBJ1-2; D unresolved. In germline, CDR1 is SGHDN, CDR2 FVKESK. The CDR3 is 13 amino acids. Trimming stripped 0 bases from V and 6 bases from J, with 8 bases between. The CDR3 region has the DNA TGTGCCAGCAGCCAAGATTGGTCTAATGGCTACACCTTC. Translating gives CASSQDWSNGYTF.

This clonotype has only one observation. The genes are TRBV29-1 and TRBJ2-1, with 11 bases lining up with TRBD2. The J segment lost 2 bases and the V segment lost 3 bases, leaving 3 bases of the junction unmatched. The CDR3 runs to 15 residues. Germline V gives CDR1 SQVTM, CDR2 ANQGSEA. The CDR3 DNA sequence: TGCAGCGTTGATGGGACTAGCGGAGCCTACAATGAGCAGTTCTTC. It yields the protein CSVDGTSGAYNEQFF.

In its sample, this clonotype was seen many times. The CDR3 here is CASSFGASGTTEAFF. The CDR3, as DNA: TGCGCCAGCAGCTTTGGAGCCTCAGGGACCACTGAAGCTTTCTTT. The V call is TRBV5-1, the J call TRBJ1-1; a possible D gene is TRBD1 (5 bases). The CDR3 sequence is 15 residues long. The ends were cut back, 2 bases at V and 4 bases at J, with 15 bases in the middle. Germline values: CDR1 SGHRS, CDR2 YFSETQ. The full variable domain, with the rest looked up from reference TRBV5-1 and TRBJ1-1, is KAGVTQTPRYLIKTRGQQVTLSCSPISGHRSVSWYQQTPGQGLQFLFEYFSETQRNKGNFPGRFSGRQFSNSRSEMNVSTLELGDSALYLCASSFGASGTTEAFFGQGTRLTVV.

This clonotype showed up just a few times. The rearrangement links TRBV6-5 to TRBJ1-5; D ambiguous. CDR3 length: 13 residues. The ends were cut back, 3 bases at V and 4 bases at J, with 7 bases in the middle. Germline V CDR1 and CDR2: MNHEY, SVGAGI. The CDR3 DNA reads TGTGCCAGCAGTTATGTTCGGAATCAGCCCCAGCATTTT. The encoded protein is CASSYVRNQPQHF.